These T cell receptor beta chains were read from a single sample in a study of T cell responses to AZD1222 COVID-19 vaccine. The method was immunoSEQ multiplex PCR; TCRdb's version includes in-frame clones alone and lacks a portion of them. The sample shows approximately 140,000 clones, around 94% of them seen only once. The specimen comprised peripheral blood, sampled on day 0 of AZD1222 vaccination. The origin of the receptors is an adult in good health. Each CDR3 is given with its conserved first and last residue. D genes are given only for firm matches. A clone size is listed for some rows: how often the clone was seen (once, few, many), or a class if it is expanded.

clone size,J gene,D gene,V gene,CDR3 protein,CDR3 DNA
once,TRBJ1-5,-,TRBV5-5,CASSLGQTSNQPQHF,TGTGCCAGCAGCTTGGGACAGACTAGCAATCAGCCCCAGCATTTT
-,TRBJ1-3,-,TRBV19,CASTEQDSGNTIYF,TGTGCCAGTACAGAACAAGACTCTGGAAACACCATATATTTT
-,TRBJ1-1,-,TRBV10-1,CASNRATFENTEAFF,TGCGCCAGCAACCGGGCCACGTTCGAGAACACTGAAGCTTTCTTT
-,TRBJ2-3,TRBD2,TRBV5-1,CASSLRTSGGATDTQYF,TGCGCCAGCAGCTTAAGGACTAGCGGGGGGGCAACAGATACGCAGTATTTT
-,TRBJ2-1,-,TRBV7-7,CASSLGTGYEQFF,TGTGCCAGCAGCTTAGGGACGGGGTATGAGCAGTTCTTC
-,TRBJ1-2,-,TRBV7-8,CASNPGRDNYGYTF,TGTGCCAGCAACCCAGGCAGGGACAACTATGGCTACACCTTC
-,TRBJ1-6,-,TRBV10-1,CASSEAGSPLHF,TGCGCCAGCAGTGAGGCTGGATCACCCCTCCACTTT
-,TRBJ2-2,-,TRBV2,CASSVGQSNTGELFF,TGTGCCAGCAGTGTCGGGCAGTCAAACACCGGGGAGCTGTTTTTT
-,TRBJ2-1,-,TRBV10-3,CAISESDSPAYNEQFF,TGTGCCATCAGTGAGTCGGACTCCCCCGCCTACAATGAGCAGTTCTTC
once,TRBJ1-4,TRBD1,TRBV5-1,CASSSQGATNEKLFF,TGCGCCAGCAGCTCCCAGGGGGCAACTAATGAAAAACTGTTTTTT
-,TRBJ1-6,-,TRBV2,CASSETQGTYGSPLHF,TGTGCCAGCAGTGAAACGCAGGGGACCTATGGTTCACCCCTCCACTTT
-,TRBJ1-1,-,TRBV2,CASMRGLNLGNTEAFF,TGTGCCAGCATGCGGGGCCTGAACCTGGGGAACACTGAAGCTTTCTTT
-,TRBJ2-1,-,TRBV10-3,CAISESSNEQFF,TGTGCCATCAGTGAGAGCTCCAATGAGCAGTTCTTC
-,TRBJ2-1,TRBD1,TRBV15,CATSRGPSRGYNEQFF,TGTGCCACCAGCAGAGGGCCCAGCAGGGGGTACAATGAGCAGTTCTTC
-,TRBJ1-5,-,TRBV21-1,CASSKRDPDQEPSNQPQHF,TGTGCCAGCAGCAAACGGGACCCCGACCAGGAACCTAGCAATCAGCCCCAGCATTTT
-,TRBJ1-1,-,TRBV5-1,CASSLAQWNTEAFF,TGCGCCAGCAGCTTGGCACAGTGGAACACTGAAGCTTTCTTT
-,TRBJ2-5,-,TRBV7-7,CASSLITGPQETQYF,TGTGCCAGCAGCTTAATAACAGGGCCCCAAGAGACCCAGTACTTC
-,TRBJ1-1,-,TRBV28,CASSAQWGATEAFF,TGTGCCAGCAGTGCCCAGTGGGGGGCCACTGAAGCTTTCTTT
-,TRBJ2-1,TRBD1,TRBV7-3,CASSDTGGSYNEQFF,TGTGCCAGCAGCGACACAGGGGGTTCCTACAATGAGCAGTTCTTC
-,TRBJ1-1,TRBD1,TRBV18,CASSPPTGLGEAEAFF,TGTGCCAGCTCACCGCCGACAGGGCTGGGCGAGGCTGAAGCTTTCTTT
-,TRBJ1-2,-,TRBV12-3/TRBV12-4,CASSLGEGYTF,TGTGCCAGCAGTTTGGGGGAGGGCTACACCTTC
once,TRBJ2-5,TRBD2,TRBV7-9,CASSPLAGWGETQYF,TGTGCCAGCAGTCCACTAGCGGGGTGGGGAGAGACCCAGTACTTC
-,TRBJ1-5,TRBD1,TRBV28,CASRTGDLGNQPQHF,TGTGCCAGCAGGACAGGGGATTTGGGCAATCAGCCCCAGCATTTT
-,TRBJ1-6,TRBD1,TRBV18,CASSLDRGNSPLHF,TGTGCCAGCTCACTGGACAGGGGAAATTCACCCCTCCACTTT
-,TRBJ2-2,TRBD1,TRBV7-9,CASSAVTGTTGELFF,TGTGCCAGCAGCGCGGTGACAGGGACCACCGGGGAGCTGTTTTTT